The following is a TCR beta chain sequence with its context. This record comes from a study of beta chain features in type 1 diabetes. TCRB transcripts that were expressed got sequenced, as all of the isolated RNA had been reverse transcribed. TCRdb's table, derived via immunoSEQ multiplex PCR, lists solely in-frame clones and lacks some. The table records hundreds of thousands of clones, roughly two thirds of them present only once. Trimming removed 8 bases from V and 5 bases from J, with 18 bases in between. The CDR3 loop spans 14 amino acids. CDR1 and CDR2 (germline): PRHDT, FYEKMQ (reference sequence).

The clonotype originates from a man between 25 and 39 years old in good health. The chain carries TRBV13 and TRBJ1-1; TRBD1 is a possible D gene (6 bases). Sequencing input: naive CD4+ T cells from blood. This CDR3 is CASALNRVRTEAFF. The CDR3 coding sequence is TGTGCCAGCGCTCTTAACAGGGTTAGAACTGAAGCTTTCTTT.